The 9 T cell receptor beta chains reported below all come from one sample, sequenced in a study of long-term antiretroviral therapy in people with HIV. A v3.0 immunoSEQ assay was performed at survey level. Assay: immunoSEQ multiplex PCR; the TCRdb copy retains only in-frame clones and omits some. The table lists under 20,000 clones, roughly 90% of them singletons. The material was unsorted PBMCs, obtained 0.6 years after starting antiretroviral therapy. The origin of the receptors is a woman aged 35 to 49 with HIV.

This clone was recorded once. CDR3 in DNA: TGTGCCAGCACCCTACTTCGCGATGGGTCCAAAGAGACCCAGTACTTC. Protein: CASTLLRDGSKETQYF. The chain has TRBV11-2 and TRBJ2-5; D remains ambiguous. CDR3 size: 16 residues. Trimming removed 7 bases from V and 3 bases from J, with 21 bases in between. Germline CDR1 SGHAT, CDR2 FQNNGV.

CDR3 residues: CASSLGLAGSDTQYF. DNA for the CDR3: TGTGCCAGCAGCTTAGGTCTAGCGGGGTCAGATACGCAGTATTTT. The chain has TRBV7-7 and TRBJ2-3; 9 positions agree with TRBD2. The CDR3 totals 15 residues. From germline, CDR1 is SSHAT and CDR2 FNYEAQ (reference sequence). After removal of 1 base from V and 4 bases from J, the junction contained 3 bases not matched to a gene.

The chain employs TRBV7-2 and TRBJ2-3; 10 nucleotides match TRBD1. J was trimmed by 2 bases and V by 6 bases; bases with no gene match: 5. This CDR3 is 15 amino acids long. Germline lookup yields CDR1 SGHTA and CDR2 FQGNSA. DNA of the CDR3: TGTGCCAGCAGTCAGGGACAGGGGTTCACAGATACGCAGTATTTT. Amino acids: CASSQGQGFTDTQYF.

The V gene is TRBV18, the J gene TRBJ1-4; possibly TRBD1 for D (5 bases). The germline gives CDR1 KGHSH, CDR2 LQKENI. Trimming took 4 bases from V and 2 from J, leaving 11 bases between them. This CDR3 is built from 15 residues. The CDR3 sequence is CASSRTGSTNEKLFF. CDR3 in DNA: TGTGCCAGCTCACGCACAGGTTCCACTAATGAAAAACTGTTTTTT.

V usage is TRBV7-9 and J usage is TRBJ2-7, with D uncertain. Trimming stripped 5 bases from V and 2 bases from J, with 4 bases between. Looked up from germline, CDR1 is SEHNR and CDR2 is FQNEAQ (reference sequence). The CDR3 has 11 amino acids. CDR3: CASSETYEQYF. The CDR3 DNA is TGTGCCAGCAGCGAAACCTACGAGCAGTACTTC.

The chain links TRBV25-1 to TRBJ1-5; 7 nucleotides agree with TRBD1. The germline V gene has CDR1 MGHDK and CDR2 SYGVNS. This CDR3 contains 12 residues. DNA of the CDR3: TGTGACGACAGGGACCAAGGGGAGCCCCAGCATTTT. Translated, it gives CDDRDQGEPQHF.

This sequence joins TRBV7-2 and TRBJ2-3, with 15 nucleotides matching TRBD2. This CDR3 is 16 amino acids long. Germline values: CDR1 SGHTA, CDR2 FQGNSA. Trimming cost V 5 bases and J 6 bases; bases outside gene matches: 6. Written as DNA, the CDR3 is TGTGCCAGCAGCCCGGGACTAGCGGGGGGTGATGATACGCAGTATTTT. Translated: CASSPGLAGGDDTQYF.

V is TRBV7-9 and J is TRBJ2-1; D remains ambiguous. Trimming left V 2 bases short and J 1 base short, with 3 bases between. This CDR3 spans 13 amino acids. Germline values: CDR1 SEHNR, CDR2 FQNEAQ (reference sequence). The CDR3 reads CASSLRSYNEQFF. CDR3 nucleotides: TGTGCCAGCAGCTTACGGTCCTACAATGAGCAGTTCTTC.

The chain has TRBV30 and TRBJ2-7; D might be TRBD2 (7 bases). The CDR3 loop spans 15 amino acids. Germline V lookup: CDR1 GTSNPN, CDR2 SVGIG (reference sequence). Trimming shortened V by 4 bases and J by 7 bases, and 23 bases separated the two germline ends. CDR3 bases: TGTGCCTGGACCCACTCTAGCGGAACCAGGGGAGAGCAGTACTTC. Translation gives CAWTHSSGTRGEQYF. Filled out from reference TRBV30 and TRBJ2-7, the complete variable domain reads SQTIHQWPATLVQPVGSPLSLECTVEGTSNPNLYWYRQAAGRGLQLLFYSVGIGQISSEVPQNLSASRPQDRQFILSSKKLLLSDSGFYLCAWTHSSGTRGEQYFGPGTRLTVT.